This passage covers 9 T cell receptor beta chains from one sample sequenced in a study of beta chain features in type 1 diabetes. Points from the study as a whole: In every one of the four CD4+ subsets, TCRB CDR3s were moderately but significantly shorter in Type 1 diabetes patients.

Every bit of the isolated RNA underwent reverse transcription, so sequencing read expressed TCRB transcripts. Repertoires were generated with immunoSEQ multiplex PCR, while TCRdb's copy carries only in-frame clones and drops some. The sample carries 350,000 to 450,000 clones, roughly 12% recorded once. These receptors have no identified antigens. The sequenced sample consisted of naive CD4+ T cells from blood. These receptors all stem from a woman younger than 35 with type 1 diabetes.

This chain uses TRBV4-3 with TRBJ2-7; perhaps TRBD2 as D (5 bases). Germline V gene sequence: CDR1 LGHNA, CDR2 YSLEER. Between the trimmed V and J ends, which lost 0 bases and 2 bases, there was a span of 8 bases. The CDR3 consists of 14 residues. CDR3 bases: TGCGCCAGCAGCCAAGAGGGGAGAACCTACGAGCAGTACTTC. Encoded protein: CASSQEGRTYEQYF.

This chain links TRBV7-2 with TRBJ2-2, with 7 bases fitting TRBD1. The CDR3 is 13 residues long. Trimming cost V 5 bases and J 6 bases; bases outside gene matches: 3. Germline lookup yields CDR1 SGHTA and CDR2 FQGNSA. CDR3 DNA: TGTGCCAGCAGCCCGCAGGGGGCCGGGGAGCTGTTTTTT. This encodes CASSPQGAGELFF.

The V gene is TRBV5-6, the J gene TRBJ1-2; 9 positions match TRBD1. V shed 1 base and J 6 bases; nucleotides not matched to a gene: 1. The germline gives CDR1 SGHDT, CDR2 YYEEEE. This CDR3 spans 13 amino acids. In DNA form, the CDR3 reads TGTGCCAGCAGCTTGAGGACAGGGGATGGCTACACCTTC. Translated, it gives CASSLRTGDGYTF.

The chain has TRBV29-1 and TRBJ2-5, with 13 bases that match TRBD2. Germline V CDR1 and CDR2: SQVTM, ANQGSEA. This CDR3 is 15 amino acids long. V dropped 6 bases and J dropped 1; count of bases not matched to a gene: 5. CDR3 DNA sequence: TGCAGCGTGTGGGGACTAGCGGGAATCCAAGAGACCCAGTACTTC. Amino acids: CSVWGLAGIQETQYF.

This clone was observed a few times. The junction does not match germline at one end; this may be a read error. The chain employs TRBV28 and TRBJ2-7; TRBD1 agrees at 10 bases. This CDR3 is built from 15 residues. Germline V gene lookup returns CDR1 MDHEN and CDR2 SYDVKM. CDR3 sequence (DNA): TGTGCCAGCACTTTAGGGACAGGGGCGAGGGACGAGCAGTACTTC. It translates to CASTLGTGARDEQYF.

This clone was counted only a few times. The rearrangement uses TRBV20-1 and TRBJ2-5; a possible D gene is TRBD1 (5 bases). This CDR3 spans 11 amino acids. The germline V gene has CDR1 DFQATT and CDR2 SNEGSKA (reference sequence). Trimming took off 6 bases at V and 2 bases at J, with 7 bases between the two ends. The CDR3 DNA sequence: TGCAGTGCCAACAGGCAAGAGACCCAGTACTTC. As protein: CSANRQETQYF.

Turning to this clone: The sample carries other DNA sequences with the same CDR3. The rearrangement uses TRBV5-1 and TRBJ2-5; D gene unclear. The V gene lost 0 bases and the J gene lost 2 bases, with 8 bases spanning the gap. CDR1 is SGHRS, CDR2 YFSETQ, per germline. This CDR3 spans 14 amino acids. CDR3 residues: CASSLVGGQETQYF. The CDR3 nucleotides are TGCGCCAGCAGCTTGGTCGGCGGACAAGAGACCCAGTACTTC.

In nucleotides, the CDR3 is TGTGCCACCAGCAAAGTGACAGGGATCTACGAGCAGTACTTC. Translating gives CATSKVTGIYEQYF. This chain uses TRBV15 with TRBJ2-7; 7 positions match TRBD1. The length of the CDR3 is 14 residues. Germline assignment: CDR1 LNHNV and CDR2 YYDKDF (reference sequence). Germline trimming cut 4 bases from V and 3 bases from J; bases unmatched to any gene: 6.

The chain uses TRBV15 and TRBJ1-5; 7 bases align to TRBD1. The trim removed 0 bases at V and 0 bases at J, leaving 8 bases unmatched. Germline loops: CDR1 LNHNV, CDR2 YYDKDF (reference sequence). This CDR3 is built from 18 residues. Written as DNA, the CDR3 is TGTGCCACCAGCAGAGAAGTACGGGACAGCTTTAGCAATCAGCCCCAGCATTTT. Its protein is CATSREVRDSFSNQPQHF.